This T cell receptor beta chain was profiled in a study of regulatory T cells in long-lasting Graves disease. Findings of the study overall: A greater number of public clonotypes (under 3,000) was shared by persistent patients than by new patients (just over 950).

Indicated time point: newly diagnosed GD, antithyroid drugs for less than 3 months. With RNA extracted from PBMCs as input, the TCR library was made. Combining iRepertoire HTBI primers with Arm-PCR of CDR3 regions, the authors built TCR beta libraries. TCRdb used MiXCR to reprocess the multiplex PCR reads, holding one entry per CDR3 protein. The data contain about 400,000 distinct CDR3 sequences, roughly 17% of them singletons. Germline V gives CDR1 SQVTM, CDR2 ANQGSEA. CDR3 length: 12 amino acids. Deletions cut 6 bases from V and 5 bases from J, with 11 bases between. As concerns this clonotype: The antigen is unknown.

This sample also appeared in a second study, on T cells in Graves' hyperthyroidism and ophthalmopathy. Per that paper: TCR CDR3 underwent first-round RT-PCR with the HTBI primer set.

Source: peripheral blood mononuclear cells (PBMCs), taken at new diagnosis, from a patient treated with antithyroid drugs. The clonotype comes from a woman aged 18-29 years with Graves disease. The rearrangement uses TRBV29-1 and TRBJ2-1; D uncertain. The DNA of the CDR3 is TGCAGCGTCTTGCGTGCTAACAATGAGCAGTTCTTC. Protein product: CSVLRANNEQFF.